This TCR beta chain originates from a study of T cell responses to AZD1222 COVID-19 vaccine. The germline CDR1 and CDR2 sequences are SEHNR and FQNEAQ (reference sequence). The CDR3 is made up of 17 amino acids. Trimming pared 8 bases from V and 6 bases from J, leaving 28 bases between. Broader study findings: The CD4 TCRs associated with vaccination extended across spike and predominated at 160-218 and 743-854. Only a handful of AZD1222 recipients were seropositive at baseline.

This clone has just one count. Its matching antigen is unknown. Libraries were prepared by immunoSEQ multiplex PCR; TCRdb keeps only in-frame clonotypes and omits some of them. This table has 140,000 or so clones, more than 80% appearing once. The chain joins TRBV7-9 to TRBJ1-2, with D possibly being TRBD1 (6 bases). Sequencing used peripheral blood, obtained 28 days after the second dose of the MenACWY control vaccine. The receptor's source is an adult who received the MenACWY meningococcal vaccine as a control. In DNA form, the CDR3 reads TGTGCCAGCGAAAGAGGGGGATTGGGGCAGTCACTCAATGGCTACACCTTC. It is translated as CASERGGLGQSLNGYTF.